This TCR beta chain is drawn from a study of T cell responses to AZD1222 COVID-19 vaccine. The germline gives CDR1 SGHKS, CDR2 YYEKEE (reference sequence). V lost 5 bases to trimming and J lost 7 bases, with 24 bases between them. The CDR3 sequence is 16 residues long. Some clones are missing from TCRdb's copy, which holds only in-frame ones; the method was immunoSEQ multiplex PCR. Among around 130,000 clones, approximately 93% were seen once, and the ten largest hold roughly 0.87%. This chain connects TRBV5-5 to TRBJ1-2, with no clear D. Here the sequenced sample was peripheral blood, taken on day 0 of AZD1222 vaccination. The receptor was derived from an adult in good health. DNA of the CDR3: TGTGCCAGCAGTCTCGCTATTTCAGGTTTTATTGGTGGCTACACCTTC. It codes for CASSLAISGFIGGYTF.